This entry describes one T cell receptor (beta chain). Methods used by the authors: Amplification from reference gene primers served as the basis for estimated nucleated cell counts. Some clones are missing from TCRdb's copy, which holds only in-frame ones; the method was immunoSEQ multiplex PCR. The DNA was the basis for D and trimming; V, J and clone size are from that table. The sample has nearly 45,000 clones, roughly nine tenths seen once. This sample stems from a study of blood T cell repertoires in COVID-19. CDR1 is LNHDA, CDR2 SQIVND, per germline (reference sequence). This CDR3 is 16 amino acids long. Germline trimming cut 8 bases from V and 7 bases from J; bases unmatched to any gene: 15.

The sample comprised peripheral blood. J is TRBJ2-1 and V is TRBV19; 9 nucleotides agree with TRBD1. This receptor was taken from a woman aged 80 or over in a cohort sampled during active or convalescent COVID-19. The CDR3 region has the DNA TGTGCCAGTGGAGGGGGTTGGGGACAGGGTACAAATGAGCAGTTCTTC. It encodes CASGGGWGQGTNEQFF.